This entry lists 28 T cell receptor beta chains sequenced from one sample in a study of OX40 agonist ivuxolimab in advanced cancers. The repertoire was sequenced with immunoSEQ multiplex PCR; TCRdb's copy has only in-frame clones and lacks some. The table includes about 64,000 clones, over 65% detected once. The sample in question was CD4+ or CD8+ T cells sorted from blood, obtained in a trial of the OX40 agonist ivuxolimab. All receptors come from an adult with an advanced solid tumor such as melanoma, head and neck, liver or kidney cancer.

This sequence joins TRBV9 and TRBJ1-4; weak D call: TRBD1 (5 bases). CDR1 and CDR2 from the germline V gene are SGDLS and YYNGEE. V was shortened by 4 bases and J by 8 bases, with 15 bases between the two germline ends. The CDR3 spans 14 residues. The CDR3 here is CASSLSGGGEKLFF. As DNA, the CDR3 is TGTGCCAGCAGCCTAAGTGGGGGAGGGGAAAAACTGTTTTTT.

The chain's CDR3 is CASSLPDPYNEQFF. The CDR3 coding sequence is TGTGCCAGCAGCTTACCGGACCCCTACAATGAGCAGTTCTTC. The chain couples TRBV7-6 to TRBJ2-1; no clear D. Per germline, CDR1 SGHVS and CDR2 FNYEAQ. The CDR3 runs 14 residues. Trimming removed 2 bases at V and 2 bases at J, with 7 bases between.

V and J are TRBV7-3 and TRBJ1-1; unclear D gene. The CDR3 contains 13 residues. CDR1 SGHTA and CDR2 FQGTGA come from the germline V gene. Trimming took 3 bases from V and 2 from J, leaving 7 bases between them. The CDR3 nucleotides are TGTGCCAGCAGCTTTCGGAGAAACACTGAAGCTTTCTTT. Translating gives CASSFRRNTEAFF.

The chain is built from TRBV14 and TRBJ2-7; 8 bases match TRBD1. V lost 9 bases, J lost 4 bases, and 11 bases stayed unmatched. Germline CDR1 reads SGHDN; CDR2 reads FVKESK. CDR3 length: 14 amino acids. The CDR3 coding sequence is TGTGCCAGAAGTCGGGCAGGGGGCGTTTACGAGCAGTACTTC. It codes for CARSRAGGVYEQYF.

The V and J genes are TRBV6-5 and TRBJ2-2; 7 positions match TRBD1. The germline V gene encodes CDR1 MNHEY and CDR2 SVGAGI. V was pared by 2 bases and J by 4 bases, with 7 bases of the junction left unmatched. The CDR3 sequence is 16 residues long. The CDR3 is CASSYRRGRGTGELFF. The CDR3 DNA reads as TGTGCCAGCAGTTACAGAAGGGGGCGCGGCACCGGGGAGCTGTTTTTT.

CDR3 in amino acids: CASSHVRQSGSTYEQYF. The CDR3 DNA follows: TGCGCCAGCAGCCACGTCCGTCAAAGCGGGTCGACCTACGAGCAGTACTTC. The chain couples TRBV4-1 to TRBJ2-7; D might be TRBD2 (6 bases). With 3 bases removed from V and 2 bases from J, the gap between germline ends came to 20 bases. Germline V CDR1 and CDR2: MGHRA, YSYEKL. This CDR3 has 17 amino acids.

The gene calls are TRBV7-2 and TRBJ2-1; 10 bases line up with TRBD2. The junction had 7 bases not matched to a gene; V was cut back by 5 bases and J by 3 bases. From germline, CDR1 is SGHTA and CDR2 FQGNSA. The CDR3 totals 16 residues. DNA of the CDR3: TGTGCCAGCAGCCCGGGACTAGCGCTGGTCTACAATGAGCAGTTCTTC. Protein: CASSPGLALVYNEQFF.

The chain links TRBV6-1 to TRBJ2-5; a weak D match, TRBD2 (6 bases). CDR1 is MNHNS and CDR2 is SASEGT in the germline V gene. Trimming left V 6 bases short and J 5 bases short, with 10 bases between. There are 12 residues in the CDR3. CDR3 DNA sequence: TGTGCCAGCAGGGGGGGTGGGGAGACCCAGTACTTC. It codes for CASRGGGETQYF.

The chain couples TRBV19 to TRBJ1-3; D gene uncertain. This CDR3 region has 12 residues. Trimming removed 8 bases at V and 1 base at J, with 6 bases between. Germline V gives CDR1 LNHDA, CDR2 SQIVND (reference sequence). CDR3 loop: CASGTSGNTIYF. The CDR3 DNA reads TGTGCCAGTGGAACGTCTGGAAACACCATATATTTT. The variable domain in full, completed from reference TRBV19 and TRBJ1-3, reads DGGITQSPKYLFRKEGQNVTLSCEQNLNHDAMYWYRQDPGQGLRLIYYSQIVNDFQKGDIAEGYSVSREKKESFPLTVTSAQKNPTAFYLCASGTSGNTIYFGEGSWLTVV.

This clone was seen only once. The chain uses TRBV12-5 and TRBJ1-1; 7 bases line up with TRBD1. Germline V CDR1 and CDR2: LGHNT, FRNRAP. The CDR3 totals 13 residues. J was trimmed by 4 bases and V by 6 bases; bases with no gene match: 5. The DNA for the CDR3 is TGTGCTAGTGGGCCTGACAGGGTCACTGAAGCTTTCTTT. It encodes CASGPDRVTEAFF.

The V gene is TRBV5-4, the J gene TRBJ1-1, with TRBD1 identical over 7 bases. The ends lost 0 bases at V and 1 base at J; junction bases unmatched: 0. Germline assignment: CDR1 SGHNT and CDR2 YYREEE (reference sequence). CDR3 length: 14 residues. The CDR3 here is CASSLDRGNTEAFF. The CDR3 coding sequence is TGTGCCAGCAGCTTGGACAGGGGGAACACTGAAGCTTTCTTT.

V gene TRBV30 combines with J gene TRBJ2-4; tentatively, D is TRBD2 (5 bases). V was trimmed by 5 bases and J by 3 bases, leaving 14 bases between them. This CDR3 has 14 amino acids. Germline CDR1 and CDR2: GTSNPN and SVGIG (reference sequence). The CDR3 region is CAWSRRLDKNIQYF. DNA of the CDR3: TGTGCCTGGTCGCGGAGGTTGGACAAAAACATTCAGTACTTC.

V gene TRBV5-5 combines with J gene TRBJ2-1; no definite D call. Germline V gene data show CDR1 as SGHKS and CDR2 as YYEKEE (reference sequence). This CDR3 is built from 15 residues. The ends were cut back, 10 bases at V and 3 bases at J, with 20 bases in the middle. The DNA for the CDR3 is TGTGCCTCGATCGGACGTAACCCGCACTACAATGAGCAGTTCTTC. This sequence encodes CASIGRNPHYNEQFF.

This sequence joins TRBV4-2 and TRBJ1-1, with D hard to call. Trimming stripped 5 bases from V and 1 base from J, with 14 bases between. CDR3 length: 15 residues. The germline gives CDR1 LGHNA, CDR2 YNFKEQ. The CDR3 spells CASSGGLRRNTEAFF. DNA of the CDR3: TGTGCCAGCAGCGGAGGACTGAGGAGGAACACTGAAGCTTTCTTT.

This sequence joins TRBV18 and TRBJ2-3; D tentatively reads TRBD1 or TRBD2 (5 bases each). V was trimmed by 6 bases and J by 10 bases, leaving 17 bases between them. The CDR3 runs 13 residues. CDR1 is KGHSH, CDR2 LQKENI, per germline. The CDR3 spells CASSRNGGLSQYF. DNA of the CDR3: TGTGCCAGCTCCCGCAATGGGGGTCTCTCGCAGTATTTT.

This clone was counted a single time. This chain joins TRBV27 and TRBJ1-1; D is perhaps TRBD1 (5 bases). This CDR3 is built from 14 residues. Trimming removed 6 bases from V and 7 bases from J, with 18 bases in between. Per the germline V gene, CDR1 is MNHEY and CDR2 is SMNVEV (reference sequence). The CDR3 region has the DNA TGTGCCAGCAGACGGGCGGGCAGGGACCATGAAGCTTTCTTT. Its translation is CASRRAGRDHEAFF.

The chain is built from TRBV5-6 and TRBJ1-1; D is unclear. Trimming took 6 bases from V and 6 from J, leaving 9 bases between them. The germline V gene has CDR1 SGHDT and CDR2 YYEEEE. CDR3 size: 11 residues. CDR3 loop: CASTDYSEAFF. The CDR3, as DNA: TGTGCCAGCACCGATTACTCTGAAGCTTTCTTT.

The rearrangement links TRBV10-3 to TRBJ1-4; tentative D call: TRBD1 (5 bases). The germline CDR1 and CDR2 sequences are ENHRY and SYGVKD. CDR3 length: 15 residues. The V end lost 0 bases, the J end lost 4 bases, and 9 bases lay between the germline ends. The CDR3 protein is CAISESWQGNEKLFF. The CDR3 DNA reads as TGTGCCATCAGTGAGTCGTGGCAGGGTAATGAAAAACTGTTTTTT.

This clone appeared once. The gene calls are TRBV14 and TRBJ2-7; D remains unclear. V was pared by 0 bases and J by 0 bases, with 12 bases between. CDR3 length equals 16 residues. The germline CDR1 and CDR2 sequences are SGHDN and FVKESK. The CDR3 DNA follows: TGTGCCAGCAGCCAAGATTGGGCAGCGAGCTCCTACGAGCAGTACTTC. Translation gives CASSQDWAASSYEQYF.

This chain joins TRBV10-3 and TRBJ2-3; 10 bases agree with TRBD2. This CDR3 has 18 residues. Germline CDR1 reads ENHRY; CDR2 reads SYGVKD. Germline trimming cut 3 bases from V and 0 bases from J; bases unmatched to any gene: 9. This chain's CDR3 is CAISEGAGGPFSTDTQYF. CDR3 nucleotide sequence: TGTGCCATCAGTGAAGGAGCGGGGGGGCCGTTCAGCACAGATACGCAGTATTTT.

This clone is judged medium-sized. The V gene is TRBV19, the J gene TRBJ2-2; 11 bases line up with TRBD2. Losses at the gene ends were 8 bases for V and 6 bases for J; bases not matched to a gene: 2. Looked up from germline, CDR1 is LNHDA and CDR2 is SQIVND (reference sequence). The length of the CDR3 is 13 residues. The CDR3 reads CASGTSGPGELFF. The DNA of the CDR3 is TGTGCCAGTGGGACTAGCGGTCCCGGGGAGCTGTTTTTT. Using reference TRBV19 and TRBJ2-2 for the parts outside the CDR3, the full variable domain is DGGITQSPKYLFRKEGQNVTLSCEQNLNHDAMYWYRQDPGQGLRLIYYSQIVNDFQKGDIAEGYSVSREKKESFPLTVTSAQKNPTAFYLCASGTSGPGELFFGEGSRLTVL.

This chain uses TRBV7-2 with TRBJ1-1; D is unresolved. This CDR3 is built from 16 residues. CDR1 and CDR2 from the germline V gene are SGHTA and FQGNSA. V was clipped by 1 base and J by 3 bases, with 15 bases between them. The CDR3 DNA reads TGTGCCAGCAGCTTAGAGAGCAAAACGATGGACACTGAAGCTTTCTTT. Residues: CASSLESKTMDTEAFF. Drawing the rest from reference TRBV7-2 and TRBJ1-1, the complete variable domain is GAGVSQSPSNKVTEKGKDVELRCDPISGHTALYWYRQSLGQGLEFLIYFQGNSAPDKSGLPSDRFSAERTGGSVSTLTIQRTQQEDSAVYLCASSLESKTMDTEAFFGQGTRLTVV.

The chain is built from TRBV11-3 and TRBJ1-1; 9 positions match TRBD1. The CDR3 loop spans 16 amino acids. V lost 5 bases, J lost 11 bases, and 18 bases stayed unmatched. Germline V gene sequence: CDR1 SGHNT, CDR2 YENEEA. The CDR3: CASSLKPGQGPGRAFF. The CDR3 DNA reads as TGTGCCAGCAGCCTCAAACCGGGACAGGGACCTGGACGGGCTTTCTTT.

The rearrangement joins TRBV19 to TRBJ2-3; the match to TRBD1 covers 11 bases. V trimming: 7 bases; J trimming: 3 bases; junction bases outside the gene matches: 3. This CDR3 region has 14 residues. Germline CDR1 is LNHDA and CDR2 is SQIVND (reference sequence). The chain's CDR3 is CASIGTGGTDTQYF. As DNA, the CDR3 is TGTGCCAGTATAGGGACAGGGGGAACAGATACGCAGTATTTT.

The gene calls are TRBV7-2 and TRBJ1-5; D might be TRBD1 (5 bases). V was clipped by 1 base and J by 1 base, with 11 bases between them. Germline loops: CDR1 SGHTA, CDR2 FQGNSA. The CDR3 loop spans 16 amino acids. The CDR3 region is CASSLGGTVSNQPQHF. CDR3 nucleotides: TGTGCCAGCAGCTTAGGAGGGACCGTCAGCAATCAGCCCCAGCATTTT.

This clone was seen a single time. The chain links TRBV10-1 to TRBJ1-1; the D gene is possibly TRBD1 (6 bases). This CDR3 contains 14 residues. Germline V CDR1 and CDR2: WNHNN, SYGVQD (reference sequence). The ends were cut back, 4 bases at V and 5 bases at J, with 14 bases in the middle. Here the CDR3 reads CASSARGGGTEAFF. The DNA for the CDR3 is TGCGCCAGCAGTGCCCGGGGAGGGGGTACTGAAGCTTTCTTT.

This chain joins TRBV15 and TRBJ2-7, with 10 bases identical to TRBD1. V lost 3 bases to trimming and J lost 1 base; unmatched junction nucleotides: 0. This CDR3 is built from 14 residues. CDR1 and CDR2 from the germline V gene are LNHNV and YYDKDF (reference sequence). CDR3 nucleotides: TGTGCCACCAGCAGGGACAGGGGGTCCTACGAGCAGTACTTC. Translated, it gives CATSRDRGSYEQYF.

The chain couples TRBV10-2 to TRBJ2-1; 9 bases are a match to TRBD2. After removal of 6 bases from V and 2 bases from J, the junction contained 5 bases not matched to a gene. The V gene's germline CDR1 is WSHSY and CDR2 SAAADI. This CDR3 spans 15 amino acids. Here the CDR3 DNA reads TGCGCCAGCAGAATTAGCGGGAGTCCCTACAATGAGCAGTTCTTC. Translation gives CASRISGSPYNEQFF.